This entry lists 30 T cell receptor beta chains sequenced from one sample in a study of blood T cells in healthy people across ages. A sample-barcoded 5' primer and a J-beta primer mix were used in a second PCR of about 6 to 12 cycles. TCRdb reprocessed the 5' RACE reads with MiXCR, giving one entry per CDR3 protein. The data show 1.5 million to 2 million distinct CDR3 sequences, about 50% seen once. The sequencing sample was made of blood. These receptors all stem from a woman in her thirties or forties in good health.

V and J are TRBV11-3 and TRBJ2-5; D ambiguous. The CDR3 has 13 amino acids. Germline V gene sequence: CDR1 SGHNT, CDR2 YENEEA. V was trimmed by 1 base and J by 6 bases, leaving 9 bases between them. CDR3 residues: CASSLGSFQTQYF. The CDR3 region has the DNA TGTGCCAGCAGCTTAGGAAGCTTCCAGACCCAGTACTTC.

The V gene is TRBV6-1, the J gene TRBJ1-6; D ambiguous. Germline CDR1 and CDR2: MNHNS and SASEGT. The CDR3 consists of 17 residues. V was clipped by 0 bases and J by 10 bases, with 19 bases between them. This CDR3 reads CASSEADLQGVESPLHF. The CDR3 nucleotides are TGTGCCAGCAGTGAAGCAGACCTTCAAGGTGTGGAGTCACCCCTCCACTTT.

This sequence joins TRBV6-6 and TRBJ1-2; tentative D call: TRBD1 (5 bases). Trimming stripped 2 bases from V and 8 bases from J, with 12 bases between. The CDR3 has 13 residues. CDR1 is MNHNY, CDR2 SVGAGI, per germline (reference sequence). The CDR3 sequence is CASSYLGGTGYTF. Written as DNA, the CDR3 is TGTGCCAGCAGTTACCTTGGGGGTACGGGCTACACCTTC.

This clonotype was counted only a few times. CDR3 sequence: CASSRTDLYEQYF. CDR3 bases: TGTGCCAGCAGCCGGACAGACCTCTACGAGCAGTACTTC. The chain employs TRBV12-3 or TRBV12-4 and TRBJ2-7, with D maybe TRBD1 (6 bases). V lost 6 bases, J lost 3 bases, and 12 bases lay in between. The CDR3 is made up of 13 amino acids.

V is TRBV20-1 and J is TRBJ2-1; D remains ambiguous. The germline V and J ends were trimmed by 0 bases and 8 bases, with 14 bases remaining between them. The V gene's germline CDR1 is DFQATT and CDR2 SNEGSKA (reference sequence). The CDR3 consists of 14 residues. The CDR3 here is CSAREGISFYEQFF. Here the CDR3 DNA reads TGCAGTGCTAGAGAGGGTATAAGCTTCTATGAGCAGTTCTTC.

V gene TRBV28 combines with J gene TRBJ2-7; D ambiguous. Trimming stripped 7 bases from V and 0 bases from J, with 10 bases between. CDR1 and CDR2 from the germline V gene are MDHEN and SYDVKM. The length of the CDR3 is 13 residues. The CDR3 nucleotides are TGTGCCAGCAAGGGCAGGCCCTCCTACGAGCAGTACTTC. Its translation: CASKGRPSYEQYF.

V gene TRBV4-3 combines with J gene TRBJ2-7; no definite D call. The CDR3 is 14 amino acids. CDR1 LGHNA and CDR2 YSLEER come from the germline V gene. With 0 bases removed from V and 5 bases from J, the gap between germline ends came to 11 bases. The DNA for the CDR3 is TGCGCCAGCAGCCAAGAGGCATTGGGCAACGAGCAGTACTTC. The encoded protein is CASSQEALGNEQYF.

This clonotype was recorded a few times. The genes are TRBV3-1 and TRBJ2-5; D is tentatively TRBD1 or TRBD2 (6 bases each). Looked up from germline, CDR1 is LGHDT and CDR2 is YNNKEL (reference sequence). This CDR3 contains 15 residues. V was clipped by 6 bases and J by 1 base, with 15 bases between them. CDR3 residues: CASSQIGGGQETQYF. DNA for the CDR3: TGTGCCAGCAGTCAAATAGGAGGGGGCCAAGAGACCCAGTACTTC.

The genes are TRBV6-6 and TRBJ2-2; D ambiguous. Germline loops: CDR1 MNHNY, CDR2 SVGAGI (reference sequence). V was trimmed by 0 bases and J by 7 bases, leaving 12 bases between them. The CDR3 extends over 15 amino acids. The CDR3 loop is CASSYSDGSYGELFF. The DNA of the CDR3 is TGTGCCAGCAGTTACTCCGACGGTAGTTACGGGGAGCTGTTTTTT.

The chain joins TRBV28 to TRBJ2-2; no clear D gene. Germline V gene data show CDR1 as MDHEN and CDR2 as SYDVKM. This CDR3 region has 13 residues. V was clipped by 4 bases and J by 7 bases, with 10 bases between them. The CDR3 loop reads CASSSVSFGELFF. The CDR3 nucleotides are TGTGCCAGCAGTTCGGTATCGTTCGGGGAGCTGTTTTTT. Full variable domain (outside the CDR3, taken from reference TRBV28 and TRBJ2-2): DVKVTQSSRYLVKRTGEKVFLECVQDMDHENMFWYRQDPGLGLRLIYFSYDVKMKEKGDIPEGYSVSREKKERFSLILESASTNQTSMYLCASSSVSFGELFFGEGSRLTVL.

The chain joins TRBV27 to TRBJ2-7; a possible D gene is TRBD2 (6 bases). Looked up from germline, CDR1 is MNHEY and CDR2 is SMNVEV (reference sequence). V was trimmed by 5 bases and J by 2 bases, leaving 16 bases between them. This CDR3 has 15 residues. The CDR3 DNA reads as TGTGCCAGCAGTCCCTTAGGCGGGGCGGCCTACGAGCAGTACTTC. It encodes CASSPLGGAAYEQYF.

The rearrangement joins TRBV6-5 to TRBJ1-1, with 8 bases that match TRBD1. Per the germline V gene, CDR1 is MNHEY and CDR2 is SVGAGI. The CDR3 sequence is 19 residues long. The V and J ends lost 0 bases and 6 bases, in that order; junction bases with no gene match: 18. CDR3 amino acids: CASSYSIVPLFPGGAEAFF. The CDR3 nucleotides read TGTGCCAGCAGTTACTCGATAGTGCCTCTCTTTCCAGGGGGCGCTGAAGCTTTCTTT.

This chain connects TRBV28 to TRBJ2-3; D not resolved. There are 16 residues in the CDR3. Trimming shortened V by 2 bases and J by 2 bases, and 14 bases separated the two germline ends. Per germline, CDR1 MDHEN and CDR2 SYDVKM. The CDR3 sequence is CASSLGGLGHTDTQYF. In DNA form, the CDR3 reads TGTGCCAGCAGTTTAGGTGGTTTGGGCCACACAGATACGCAGTATTTT. Filled out from reference TRBV28 and TRBJ2-3, the complete variable domain reads DVKVTQSSRYLVKRTGEKVFLECVQDMDHENMFWYRQDPGLGLRLIYFSYDVKMKEKGDIPEGYSVSREKKERFSLILESASTNQTSMYLCASSLGGLGHTDTQYFGPGTRLTVL.

The V and J genes are TRBV28 and TRBJ1-6; D is uncertain. Trimming cost V 3 bases and J 10 bases, with 4 bases left between them. The CDR3 is 11 residues long. Germline V lookup: CDR1 MDHEN, CDR2 SYDVKM. The CDR3 here is CASSFRSPLHF. The CDR3 DNA reads as TGTGCCAGCAGTTTTCGGTCACCCCTCCACTTT.

Comments on this clonotype: The junction differs from germline at one of its ends, possibly a read error. The chain couples TRBV7-9 to TRBJ2-6; D unresolved. The CDR3 sequence is 17 residues long. The germline V gene encodes CDR1 SEHNR and CDR2 FQNEAQ (reference sequence). The CDR3: CVSSLGPGRSGANVLTF. CDR3 coding DNA: TGTGTCAGCAGCTTAGGTCCGGGCCGCTCTGGGGCCAACGTCCTGACTTTC. Based on the CDR3 plus reference TRBV7-9 and TRBJ2-6, the full variable domain is DTGVSQNPRHKITKRGQNVTFRCDPISEHNRLYWYRQTLGQGPEFLTYFQNEAQLEKSRLLSDRFSAERPKGSFSTLEIQRTEQGDSAMYLCVSSLGPGRSGANVLTFGAGSRLTVL.

The chain has TRBV20-1 and TRBJ2-1; the match to TRBD2 covers 7 bases. Losses at the gene ends were 6 bases for V and 0 bases for J; bases not matched to a gene: 2. The CDR3 runs 13 residues. Germline V gene sequence: CDR1 DFQATT, CDR2 SNEGSKA (reference sequence). CDR3 sequence reads: CSARGDSYNEQFF. Here the CDR3 DNA reads TGCAGTGCCCGGGGGGACTCCTACAATGAGCAGTTCTTC.

V and J are TRBV28 and TRBJ1-2; D call uncertain. V was clipped by 7 bases and J by 4 bases, with 10 bases between them. The CDR3 loop spans 12 amino acids. The germline CDR1 and CDR2 sequences are MDHEN and SYDVKM. The DNA of the CDR3 is TGTGCCAGCACACGGGGAGGCTATGGCTACACCTTC. Amino acid sequence: CASTRGGYGYTF.

V and J are TRBV6-2 or TRBV6-3 and TRBJ2-5; maybe TRBD1 (6 bases). V shed 5 bases and J shed 6 bases, with 13 bases lying between them. The germline gives CDR1 MNHEY, CDR2 SVGEGT. CDR3 length: 13 amino acids. As DNA, the CDR3 is TGTGCCAGCAGTCCAACAGGGCCGAAGACCCAGTACTTC. Translating gives CASSPTGPKTQYF.

This clonotype has just one count. Sequence at one end of the junction differs from germline and may be a read error. J is TRBJ1-2 and V is TRBV25-1; D call uncertain. From germline, CDR1 is MGHDK and CDR2 SYGVNS. This CDR3 is 14 amino acids long. The CDR3 here is CVSSEPSRTTGYTF. The CDR3, as DNA: TGTGTCAGCAGTGAACCGAGCCGTACCACTGGCTACACCTTC.

V is TRBV6-5 and J is TRBJ2-7; D gene uncertain. The CDR3 loop spans 12 amino acids. Germline values: CDR1 MNHEY, CDR2 SVGAGI. V shed 5 bases and J shed 7 bases, with 12 bases lying between them. DNA of the CDR3: TGTGCCAGCAGTGCCTTAATGGGGGAGCAGTACTTC. Translation gives CASSALMGEQYF.

This clonotype was seen only once. This CDR3 is CSAGRGRETQYF. CDR3 nucleotide sequence: TGCAGCGCTGGCAGGGGGCGAGAGACCCAGTACTTC. The V and J genes are TRBV29-1 and TRBJ2-5; TRBD1 agrees at 8 bases. Germline V gene data show CDR1 as SQVTM and CDR2 as ANQGSEA. Unmatched junction bases numbered 5, after V lost 7 bases and J lost 4 bases. The CDR3 contains 12 residues.

This clonotype was found a few times. This chain connects TRBV15 to TRBJ2-3; D not certain. Trimming left V 8 bases short and J 3 bases short, with 12 bases between. The germline V gene encodes CDR1 LNHNV and CDR2 YYDKDF (reference sequence). The CDR3 consists of 13 residues. The CDR3 loop reads CATGARWTDTQYF. The DNA for the CDR3 is TGTGCCACCGGAGCGAGATGGACAGATACGCAGTATTTT.

This clonotype has more than one count but fewer than ten. The V and J genes are TRBV7-2 and TRBJ2-7; a possible D gene is TRBD1 (5 bases). The CDR3 sequence is 14 residues long. V was shortened by 1 base and J by 2 bases, with 9 bases between the two germline ends. Germline loops: CDR1 SGHTA, CDR2 FQGNSA. The CDR3 spells CASSLEPGTYEQYF. In nucleotides, the CDR3 is TGTGCCAGCAGCTTAGAACCAGGGACCTACGAGCAGTACTTC.

The CDR3 loop is CASSWGLAPDYNEQYF. The CDR3 coding sequence is TGTGCCAGCAGTTGGGGACTAGCCCCCGACTACAATGAGCAGTACTTC. The gene calls are TRBV7-3 and TRBJ2-1; 9 bases agree with TRBD2. The better agreement between TRBJ2-7 and the DNA end casts doubt on the J call. CDR1 and CDR2 (germline): SGHTA, FQGTGA. There are 16 residues in the CDR3.

The chain joins TRBV10-1 to TRBJ2-3, with D tentatively TRBD2 (5 bases). V lost 3 bases and J 5 bases, leaving 9 bases between the germline ends. This CDR3 has 13 amino acids. In germline, CDR1 is WNHNN, CDR2 SYGVQD (reference sequence). This chain's CDR3 is CASSERAGDTQYF. CDR3 bases: TGCGCCAGCAGTGAACGGGCGGGAGATACGCAGTATTTT.

A few counts support this clonotype. The chain combines TRBV5-5 with TRBJ2-3; 10 bases are a match to TRBD2. This CDR3 contains 15 residues. J gave up 1 base and V 5 bases, and 4 bases lay outside the gene matches. Germline V gene data show CDR1 as SGHKS and CDR2 as YYEKEE (reference sequence). This CDR3 is CASRQRGGGTDTQYF. The CDR3 nucleotides read TGTGCCAGCAGACAGCGGGGGGGAGGCACAGATACGCAGTATTTT.

The chain carries TRBV2 and TRBJ1-5, with a tentative D call TRBD1 (5 bases). The length of the CDR3 is 14 residues. Trimming removed 5 bases at V and 3 bases at J, with 11 bases between. The V gene's germline CDR1 is SNHLY and CDR2 FYNNEI. CDR3 residues: CASSREGANQPQHF. For the CDR3, the DNA is TGTGCCAGCAGTAGGGAAGGGGCCAATCAGCCCCAGCATTTT.

V is TRBV6-5 and J is TRBJ2-4; 7 bases agree with TRBD2. The ends lost 6 bases at V and 6 bases at J; junction bases unmatched: 8. Germline values: CDR1 MNHEY, CDR2 SVGAGI. CDR3 length: 14 amino acids. The CDR3 DNA sequence: TGTGCCAGCAGGAAATTTCCGGGAGGAAACATTCAGTACTTC. This gives the protein CASRKFPGGNIQYF.

The CDR3 region is CASSQTADSAYNEQYF. DNA for the CDR3: TGTGCCAGCAGCCAGACGGCGGACAGCGCTTACAATGAGCAGTACTTC. J is TRBJ2-7 and V is TRBV4-2; TRBD1 is a possible D gene (6 bases). Germline V gene data show CDR1 as LGHNA and CDR2 as YNFKEQ. This CDR3 has 16 amino acids. Deletions cut 3 bases from V and 7 bases from J, with 22 bases between.

The J gene is TRBJ2-7, the V gene TRBV5-1; 10 nucleotides agree with TRBD1. The V and J ends lost 0 bases and 3 bases, in that order; junction bases with no gene match: 6. Germline V gene sequence: CDR1 SGHRS, CDR2 YFSETQ. This CDR3 has 16 amino acids. CDR3 amino acids: CASSLAAGQGVYEQYF. The CDR3 nucleotides are TGCGCCAGCAGCTTGGCCGCAGGACAGGGGGTCTACGAGCAGTACTTC.